Reported below is one T cell receptor (beta chain). Antigen: not known. The entry originates in a study of T cells after posttransplantation cyclophosphamide. Study conclusions and caveats: TRB overlap between skin or GI tissue T cells and blood was limited.

This CDR3 has 15 amino acids. Germline CDR1 reads SQVTM; CDR2 reads ANQGSEA. V trimming: 5 bases; J trimming: 8 bases; junction bases outside the gene matches: 15. Sequenced by immunoSEQ multiplex PCR; TCRdb stores in-frame clones only, minus some. The repertoire holds 6,900 or so clones, with 78% as singletons. The TCR originated in a woman aged 45-59 years in good health and a related stem cell transplant donor. The sequencing input was memory CD4+ T cells sorted from blood. The chain links TRBV29-1 to TRBJ1-2, with 9 bases lining up with TRBD1. CDR3 coding DNA: TGCAGCGTTTCGCCCCACCTCCGACAGGGGGAAGGCTACACCTTC. This codes for CSVSPHLRQGEGYTF.